Included here is one T cell receptor beta chain sequence, with context. The table lists this clonotype with many counts. The specificity of this receptor is unknown. Qualities for individual bases were not recorded, and no much larger clone is one base off. The sample originates from a study of T-cell reconstitution after alpha-beta-depleted transplantation in children (TCRdb year 2016). Regarding the research as a whole: Using TCR repertoire profiling, the study quantitatively followed how T-cell immune reconstitution unfolded in children after TCRalphabeta/CD19-depleted allogeneic hematopoietic cell transplantation.

Libraries were made using PCR. Sequenced on an Illumina HiSeq 2500. TCR library preparation used molecular barcoding, with unique molecular identifiers applied to normalize quantification of the TCRbeta repertoire. The public reads were reprocessed in TCRdb via fastp at Q25 and MiXCR, keeping in-frame beta chains. Each record represents a unique CDR3 protein, reported with the most common genes and DNA among its rows. The sample profile shows 490,000 or so distinct CDR3 sequences; about 10% of them were found once. Of the sample, approximately 2% is held by the ten largest clones. Explained via the paper, the treatment or condition label denotes: allogeneic hematopoietic cell transplantation with graft depleted of TCRalphabeta T cells and CD19 B cells. The transplant recipients were children given TCRalphabeta/CD19-depleted allogeneic hematopoietic cell grafts. General findings and caveats noted by the study authors: Hyperexpanded clone frequencies declined over subsequent months; after one year, T-cell counts and TCRbeta diversity were mostly attributed to newly produced T cells. About two months after transplant, the apparently early recovery of alphabetaT-cell counts reportedly depended on just several hundred clones that had expanded rapidly and came from non-depleted graft cells. In some patients, the high TCRbeta diversity seen at day 60 was put down to recipient T cells and intrathymic progenitors that had survived conditioning.

The junction shows trimming of 0 bases on V and 0 bases on J, plus 14 bases between the germline ends. CDR1 and CDR2, looked up from the germline V gene, are MNHEY and SVGAGI. The CDR3 holds 17 amino acids from the cysteine to the phenylalanine. Only the CDR3 region is kept as DNA, spanning 51 bases read in frame from base 1. The source was PBMCs, collected before TCRalphabeta/CD19-depleted stem cell transplant. This receptor was identified in a child between 2 and 9 years old with inherited bone marrow failure, due to receive a stem cell transplant. The sequence joins TRBV6-5 to TRBJ1-2, with TRBD1 perhaps the D gene, on 6 matching bases. The nucleotide sequence reads as follows: TGTGCCAGCAGTTACTCCGGAACAGGGTTAGCTAACTATGGCTACACCTTC. This translates into CASSYSGTGLANYGYTF.